One sample yielded the 20 T cell receptor beta chains listed below, sequenced in a study of blood T cell repertoires in COVID-19. Method: immunoSEQ multiplex PCR; TCRdb's copy keeps in-frame clones and lacks some. The sample includes 120,000 or so clones, around 87% of them seen just once. Input material: peripheral blood. The receptors stem from a man in his fifties with acute or convalescent COVID-19.

This chain joins TRBV11-2 and TRBJ1-1; TRBD1 matches 7 bases. V was pared by 7 bases and J by 9 bases, with 14 bases of the junction left unmatched. Germline CDR1 and CDR2: SGHAT and FQNNGV. The CDR3 spans 14 residues. DNA for the CDR3: TGTGCCAGCACCCCAGGGACAGCCCTTGGAAAAGCTTTCTTT. It specifies CASTPGTALGKAFF. Full variable domain (rest looked up from reference TRBV11-2 and TRBJ1-1): EAGVAQSPRYKIIEKRQSVAFWCNPISGHATLYWYQQILGQGPKLLIQFQNNGVVDDSQLPKDRFSAERLKGVDSTLKIQPAKLEDSAVYLCASTPGTALGKAFFGQGTRLTVV.

The J gene is TRBJ2-3, the V gene TRBV15; the D gene is possibly TRBD2 (6 bases). Per germline, CDR1 LNHNV and CDR2 YYDKDF (reference sequence). Trimming took 1 base from V and 4 from J, leaving 15 bases between them. The CDR3 extends over 16 amino acids. This CDR3 is CATSRGIVREADTQYF. In DNA, the CDR3 is TGTGCCACCAGCAGAGGAATCGTTAGGGAGGCAGATACGCAGTATTTT.

This clone has only a few counts. The CDR3 coding sequence is TGTGCCAGCAGCTTAGCGACCTCCGACAGGGCCAATCAGCCCCAGCATTTT. It yields the protein CASSLATSDRANQPQHF. The chain uses TRBV7-9 and TRBJ1-5; the match to TRBD1 covers 7 bases. J gave up 3 bases and V 0 bases, and 8 bases lay outside the gene matches. The germline V gene encodes CDR1 SEHNR and CDR2 FQNEAQ (reference sequence). The CDR3 extends over 17 amino acids. Using reference TRBV7-9 and TRBJ1-5 for the parts outside the CDR3, the full variable domain is DTGVSQNPRHKITKRGQNVTFRCDPISEHNRLYWYRQTLGQGPEFLTYFQNEAQLEKSRLLSDRFSAERPKGSFSTLEIQRTEQGDSAMYLCASSLATSDRANQPQHFGDGTRLSIL.

The V call is TRBV7-2, the J call TRBJ1-2; 12 positions match TRBD1. The CDR3 is made up of 17 amino acids. V trimming: 5 bases; J trimming: 3 bases; junction bases outside the gene matches: 10. Germline V gene data show CDR1 as SGHTA and CDR2 as FQGNSA. The CDR3 coding sequence is TGTGCCAGCAGCGATATACCGGGACAGGGGGCGTACTATGGCTACACCTTC. Translation: CASSDIPGQGAYYGYTF.

The chain combines TRBV9 with TRBJ2-1, with 9 bases fitting TRBD2. The CDR3 totals 18 residues. With 7 bases clipped from V and 4 bases from J, the junction kept 18 bases outside the gene matches. CDR1 SGDLS and CDR2 YYNGEE come from the germline V gene. The CDR3 DNA reads as TGTGCCAGCGGGGATTTAGCGGGAGTGGAGGGGAGGTACAATGAGCAGTTCTTC. Residues: CASGDLAGVEGRYNEQFF.

The CDR3, as DNA: TGTGCCAGCACCGAGACAGGGCCTAACTATGGCTACACCTTC. Its protein product is CASTETGPNYGYTF. This chain links TRBV6-5 with TRBJ1-2; 7 bases are shared with TRBD1. CDR3 length: 14 amino acids. V lost 7 bases and J lost 0; bases outside the gene matches: 5. Per the germline V gene, CDR1 is MNHEY and CDR2 is SVGAGI.

This clone has just one count. CDR3 in DNA: TGTGCCAGCAGCACCCAGAGGTATCAAGAGACCCAGTACTTC. Protein product: CASSTQRYQETQYF. This rearrangement joins TRBV11-2 to TRBJ2-5; unclear D gene. Trimming took 5 bases from V and 2 from J, leaving 12 bases between them. Per the germline V gene, CDR1 is SGHAT and CDR2 is FQNNGV. CDR3 length: 14 residues.

This chain joins TRBV6-1 and TRBJ2-7, with D perhaps matching TRBD2 (5 bases). The CDR3 runs 14 residues. Trimming removed 3 bases at V and 0 bases at J, with 9 bases between. CDR1 is MNHNS, CDR2 SASEGT, per germline. Written as DNA, the CDR3 is TGTGCCAGCAGTGAGTCCGGGAACTCCTACGAGCAGTACTTC. Translating it yields CASSESGNSYEQYF.

The chain uses TRBV5-1 and TRBJ2-1, with D possibly TRBD2 on 6 matching bases. The CDR3 runs to 15 residues. Germline V lookup: CDR1 SGHRS, CDR2 YFSETQ. The V end was cut by 7 bases, the J end by 3 bases, with 17 bases between. The CDR3 is CASSRRVPGYNEQFF. CDR3 DNA: TGCGCCAGCTCACGGAGGGTCCCCGGCTACAATGAGCAGTTCTTC.

The V and J genes are TRBV7-6 and TRBJ2-6; TRBD1 matches 9 bases. The CDR3 consists of 19 residues. The germline CDR1 and CDR2 sequences are SGHVS and FNYEAQ. V lost 1 base, J lost 2 bases, and 9 bases stayed unmatched. CDR3 bases: TGTGCCAGCAGCTTAGAGGGACAGGGCCTTGGGACTGGGGCCAACGTCCTGACTTTC. Amino acid sequence: CASSLEGQGLGTGANVLTF.

The rearrangement uses TRBV15 and TRBJ2-2; 14 bases map to TRBD2. This CDR3 is built from 17 residues. The germline gives CDR1 LNHNV, CDR2 YYDKDF (reference sequence). V was pared by 3 bases and J by 6 bases, with 6 bases of the junction left unmatched. The CDR3 loop reads CATSRGRTSGRSGELFF. The CDR3 DNA sequence: TGTGCCACCAGCAGGGGTCGGACTAGCGGGAGGTCCGGGGAGCTGTTTTTT.

The chain carries TRBV24-1 and TRBJ2-7, with 9 bases matching TRBD1. This CDR3 region has 17 residues. Germline CDR1 and CDR2: KGHDR and SFDVKD. The V segment lost 5 bases and the J segment 0 bases; nucleotides outside the gene matches: 10. DNA for the CDR3: TGTGCCACCAGTGCTATGACCGGGACAGGGAACTCCTACGAGCAGTACTTC. Protein: CATSAMTGTGNSYEQYF.

This clone has more than one count but fewer than ten. This rearrangement joins TRBV6-5 to TRBJ2-4, with TRBD2 as a possible D gene (7 bases). The CDR3 consists of 13 residues. V was shortened by 8 bases and J by 9 bases, with 17 bases between the two germline ends. Looked up from germline, CDR1 is MNHEY and CDR2 is SVGAGI. CDR3 residues: CASAQNREGIQYF. CDR3 DNA: TGTGCCAGCGCTCAGAACAGGGAGGGCATTCAGTACTTC.

The chain combines TRBV19 with TRBJ2-7, with TRBD1 matching over 7 bases. The germline V gene encodes CDR1 LNHDA and CDR2 SQIVND (reference sequence). This CDR3 is built from 19 residues. Germline trimming cut 7 bases from V and 5 bases from J; bases unmatched to any gene: 26. The CDR3 region has the DNA TGTGCCAGTACCGCCCGAGAGAAATCCGGGACAGCCACTCGTAACGAGCAGTACTTC. Its translation: CASTAREKSGTATRNEQYF.

The chain carries TRBV5-4 and TRBJ2-2; D may be TRBD2 (5 bases). CDR1 is SGHNT and CDR2 is YYREEE in the germline V gene (reference sequence). V was clipped by 3 bases and J by 0 bases, with 12 bases between them. CDR3 length: 16 residues. The CDR3 loop reads CASSYRGSPNTGELFF. The CDR3 bases are TGTGCCAGCAGCTACCGAGGGTCTCCGAACACCGGGGAGCTGTTTTTT.

The chain has TRBV7-2 and TRBJ1-3; D is perhaps TRBD1 (6 bases). V was cut by 3 bases and J by 4 bases, with 10 bases left in between. This CDR3 contains 14 residues. Germline CDR1 reads SGHTA; CDR2 reads FQGNSA. CDR3 nucleotide sequence: TGTGCCAGCAGCTTTTCAGGGGTCGGAAACACCATATATTTT. This sequence encodes CASSFSGVGNTIYF.

The V and J genes are TRBV6-5 and TRBJ1-2, with 10 bases fitting TRBD1. From germline, CDR1 is MNHEY and CDR2 SVGAGI. The CDR3 extends over 14 amino acids. The V and J ends lost 5 bases and 8 bases, in that order; junction bases with no gene match: 8. In DNA, the CDR3 is TGTGCCAGCAGTAAAACCGGGACAGGGGACGGCTACACCTTC. Amino acid sequence: CASSKTGTGDGYTF.

V gene TRBV12-5 combines with J gene TRBJ2-1; 10 positions match TRBD2. Trimming removed 6 bases from V and 4 bases from J; junction bases left unmatched: 6. Germline CDR1 LGHNT, CDR2 FRNRAP. The CDR3 consists of 15 residues. The DNA for the CDR3 is TGTGCTAGTGGCGCCGGGACTAGCGATTACAATGAGCAGTTCTTC. Encoded protein: CASGAGTSDYNEQFF.

This clone was seen more than once but under ten times. This chain links TRBV23-1 with TRBJ2-7; 7 bases line up with TRBD2. TRBV23-1 is an open reading frame whose function is uncertain. V dropped 6 bases and J dropped 9; count of bases not matched to a gene: 5. The length of the CDR3 is 11 residues. CDR3 bases: TGCGCCAGCAGCCATGGGAGGGTGCAGTACTTC. As protein: CASSHGRVQYF.

The J gene is TRBJ1-1, the V gene TRBV19, with TRBD1 matching 9 bases. V shed 6 bases and J 4 bases; nucleotides not matched to a gene: 9. The CDR3 consists of 15 residues. Per the germline V gene, CDR1 is LNHDA and CDR2 is SQIVND (reference sequence). CDR3 in amino acids: CASSPQGQGGTEAFF. In nucleotides, the CDR3 is TGTGCCAGTAGCCCTCAGGGACAGGGTGGCACTGAAGCTTTCTTT.